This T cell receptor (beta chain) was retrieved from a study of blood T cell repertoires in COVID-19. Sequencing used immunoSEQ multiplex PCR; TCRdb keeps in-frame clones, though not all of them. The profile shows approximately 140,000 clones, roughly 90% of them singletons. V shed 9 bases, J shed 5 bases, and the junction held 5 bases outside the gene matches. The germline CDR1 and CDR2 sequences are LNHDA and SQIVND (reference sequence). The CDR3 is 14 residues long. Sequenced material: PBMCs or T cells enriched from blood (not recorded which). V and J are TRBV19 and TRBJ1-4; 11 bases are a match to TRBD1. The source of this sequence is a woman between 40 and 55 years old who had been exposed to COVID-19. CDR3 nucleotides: TGTGCCAGCTTCGGGACAGGGGGAAATGAAAAACTGTTTTTT. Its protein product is CASFGTGGNEKLFF.